This T cell receptor beta chain was captured by sequencing in a study of blood T cell repertoires in COVID-19. Losses at the gene ends were 0 bases for V and 4 bases for J; bases not matched to a gene: 24. The germline V gene encodes CDR1 KGHSH and CDR2 LQKENI. The CDR3 loop spans 22 amino acids. Only in-frame clones appear in the TCRdb table, and some are missing; sequencing was by immunoSEQ multiplex PCR. The sample contains fewer than 350,000 clones, around 85% of which appear only once. This sequence joins TRBV18 and TRBJ2-3; the match to TRBD2 covers 8 bases. This receptor was taken from a young man who had recovered from COVID-19. Sequences were obtained from PBMCs or T cells enriched from blood (not recorded which). CDR3 amino acids: CASSPPVVGGALAHGGADTQYF. The CDR3 DNA reads as TGTGCCAGCTCACCACCGGTGGTGGGGGGCGCACTAGCCCACGGGGGGGCAGATACGCAGTATTTT. Filled out from reference TRBV18 and TRBJ2-3, the complete variable domain reads NAGVMQNPRHLVRRRGQEARLRCSPMKGHSHVYWYRQLPEEGLKFMVYLQKENIIDESGMPKERFSAEFPKEGPSILRIQQVVRGDSAAYFCASSPPVVGGALAHGGADTQYFGPGTRLTVL.